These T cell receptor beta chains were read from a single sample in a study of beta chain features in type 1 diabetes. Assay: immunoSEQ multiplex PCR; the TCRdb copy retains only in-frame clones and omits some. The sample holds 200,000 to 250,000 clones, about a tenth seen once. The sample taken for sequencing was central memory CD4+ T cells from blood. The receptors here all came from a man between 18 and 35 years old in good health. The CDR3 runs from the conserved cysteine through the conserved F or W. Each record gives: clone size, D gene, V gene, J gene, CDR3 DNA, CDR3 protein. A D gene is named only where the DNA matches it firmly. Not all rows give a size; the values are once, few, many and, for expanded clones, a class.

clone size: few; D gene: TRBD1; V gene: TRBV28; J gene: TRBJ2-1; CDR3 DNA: TGTGCCAGCAGTTTATCCGGGACAGGTGGCTACAATGAGCAGTTCTTC; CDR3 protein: CASSLSGTGGYNEQFF
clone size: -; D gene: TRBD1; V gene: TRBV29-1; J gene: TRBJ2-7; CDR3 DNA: TGCAGCGTTGCAGACAGGGACGAGCAGTACTTC; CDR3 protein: CSVADRDEQYF
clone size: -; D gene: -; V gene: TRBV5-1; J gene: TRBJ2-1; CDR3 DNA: TGCGCCAGCAGCCTCCAGGGGCCGGGCAATGAGCAGTTCTTC; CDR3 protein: CASSLQGPGNEQFF
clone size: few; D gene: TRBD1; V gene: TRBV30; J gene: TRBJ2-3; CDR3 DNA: TGTGCCTTTGGGACAGACACAGATACGCAGTATTTT; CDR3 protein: CAFGTDTDTQYF
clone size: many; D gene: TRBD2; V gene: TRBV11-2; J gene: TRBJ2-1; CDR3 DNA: TGTGCCAGCAGCTTAGAACTAGCGGGAGGTCCGGACAATGAGCAGTTCTTC; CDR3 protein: CASSLELAGGPDNEQFF
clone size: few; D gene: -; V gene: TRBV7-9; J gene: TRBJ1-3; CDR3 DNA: TGTGCCAGCAGCTTACGGCAGGGGCTTGGAAACACCATATATTTT; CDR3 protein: CASSLRQGLGNTIYF
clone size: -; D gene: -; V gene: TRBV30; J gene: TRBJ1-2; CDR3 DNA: TGTGCCTGGAGTGTAGGGCCCTATGGCTACACCTTC; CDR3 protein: CAWSVGPYGYTF
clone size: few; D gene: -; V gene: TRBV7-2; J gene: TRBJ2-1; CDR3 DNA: TGTGCCAGCAGCCCCACTCTCGGGGGTGAGCAGTTCTTC; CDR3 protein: CASSPTLGGEQFF
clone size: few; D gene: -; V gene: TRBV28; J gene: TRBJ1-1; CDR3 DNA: TGTGCCAGCAGGTCCTGGACAGCAAAGGACACTGAAGCTTTCTTT; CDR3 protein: CASRSWTAKDTEAFF
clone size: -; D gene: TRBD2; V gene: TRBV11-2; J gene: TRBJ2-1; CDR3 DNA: TGTGCCAGCAGCCAAGATCTGACTAGCGGGAGCACTGAGCAGTTCTTC; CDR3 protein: CASSQDLTSGSTEQFF
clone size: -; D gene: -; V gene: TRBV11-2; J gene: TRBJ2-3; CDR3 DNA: TGTGCCAGCAGCTTAGTGAGCGGTACAGCCACAGATACGCAGTATTTT; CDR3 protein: CASSLVSGTATDTQYF
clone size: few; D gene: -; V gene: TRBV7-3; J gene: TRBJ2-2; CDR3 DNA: TGTGCCAGCAGCCGTCCTAGCGGGGAGCTGTTTTTT; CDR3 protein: CASSRPSGELFF
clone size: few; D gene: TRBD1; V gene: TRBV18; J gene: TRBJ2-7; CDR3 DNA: TGTGCCAGCTCACCGCCGACAGGGGACGAGCAGTACTTC; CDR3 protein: CASSPPTGDEQYF
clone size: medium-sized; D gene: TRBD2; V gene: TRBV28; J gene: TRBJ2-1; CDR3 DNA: TGTGCCAGCAATCTAGCGGGATTGTACAATGAGCAGTTCTTC; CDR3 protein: CASNLAGLYNEQFF
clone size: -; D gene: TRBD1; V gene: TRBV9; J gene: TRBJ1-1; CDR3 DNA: TGTGCCAGCAGCGTAACAGGGGGGAACACTGAAGCTTTCTTT; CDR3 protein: CASSVTGGNTEAFF
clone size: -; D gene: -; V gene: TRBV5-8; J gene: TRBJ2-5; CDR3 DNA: TGTGCCAGCAGCTTCGCCGGAAGGGCGAGCTCCCAAGAGACCCAGTACTTC; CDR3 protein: CASSFAGRASSQETQYF
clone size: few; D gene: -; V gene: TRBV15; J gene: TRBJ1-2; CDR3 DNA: TGTGCCACCAGCAGAGATGGCCAGTCCTATGGCTACACCTTC; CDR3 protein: CATSRDGQSYGYTF
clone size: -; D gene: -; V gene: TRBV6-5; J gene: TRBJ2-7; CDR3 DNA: TGTGCCAGCAGTTACAGACCAGGAGAGCAGTACTTC; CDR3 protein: CASSYRPGEQYF
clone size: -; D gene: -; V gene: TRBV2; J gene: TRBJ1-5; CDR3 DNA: TGTGCCAGCAGTGAATATTCAGTGCAGCCCCAGCATTTT; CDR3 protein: CASSEYSVQPQHF
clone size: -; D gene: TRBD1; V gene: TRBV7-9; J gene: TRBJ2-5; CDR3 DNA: TGTGCCAGCAGCTTAGACAGGGGGCGAGAGACCCAGTACTTC; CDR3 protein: CASSLDRGRETQYF
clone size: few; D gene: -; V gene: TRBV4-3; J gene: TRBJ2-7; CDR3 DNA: TGCGCCAGCAGCCAAGATATGCAATTCCGGGTCCAGCAGTACTTC; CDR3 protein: CASSQDMQFRVQQYF
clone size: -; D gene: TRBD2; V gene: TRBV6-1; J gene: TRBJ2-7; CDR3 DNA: TGTGCCAGCACTATGACTAGCGGGAGACAGTACTTC; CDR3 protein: CASTMTSGRQYF
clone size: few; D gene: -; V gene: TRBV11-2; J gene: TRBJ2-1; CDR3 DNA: TGTGCCAGCAGCCCAACAGGAGTAGCGTTCTCCTACAATGAGCAGTTCTTC; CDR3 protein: CASSPTGVAFSYNEQFF
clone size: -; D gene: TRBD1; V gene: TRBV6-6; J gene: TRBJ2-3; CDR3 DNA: TGTGCCAGCAGTTACTCGACAGGGGATATAGATACGCAGTATTTT; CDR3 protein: CASSYSTGDIDTQYF
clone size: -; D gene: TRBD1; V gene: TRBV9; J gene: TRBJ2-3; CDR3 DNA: TGTGCCAGCAGCGTAGTTAGCATGTCAGGGGGCCCAGATACGCAGTATTTT; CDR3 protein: CASSVVSMSGGPDTQYF
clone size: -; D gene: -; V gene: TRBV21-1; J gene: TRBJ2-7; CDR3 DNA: TGTGCCAGCAGCTCCGGACTAGCGGGCTCCTACGAGCAGTACTTC; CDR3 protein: CASSSGLAGSYEQYF
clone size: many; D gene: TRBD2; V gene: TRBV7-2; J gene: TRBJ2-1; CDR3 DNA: TGTGCCAGCAGCTTCCTAGCGGGAGGGACCTACAATGAGCAGTTCTTC; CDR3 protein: CASSFLAGGTYNEQFF
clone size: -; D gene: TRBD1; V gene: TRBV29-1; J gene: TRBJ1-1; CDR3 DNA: TGCAGCGTTGAAGCGACAGGGGGAGGCACTGAAGCTTTCTTT; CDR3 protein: CSVEATGGGTEAFF
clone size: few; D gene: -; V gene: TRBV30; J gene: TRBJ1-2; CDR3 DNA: TGTGCCTGGACGCAGGGCGGTGGCTACACCTTC; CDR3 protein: CAWTQGGGYTF
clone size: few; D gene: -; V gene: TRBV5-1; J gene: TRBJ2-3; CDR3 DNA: TGCGCCAGCAGCTTGGGTCTTAGACCAGATACGCAGTATTTT; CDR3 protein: CASSLGLRPDTQYF
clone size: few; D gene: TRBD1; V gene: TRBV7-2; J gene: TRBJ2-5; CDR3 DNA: TGTGCCAGCAGCCGACTAACAGGGGGAGAGACCCAGTACTTC; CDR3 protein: CASSRLTGGETQYF
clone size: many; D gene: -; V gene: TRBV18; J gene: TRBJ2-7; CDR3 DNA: TGTGCCAGCTCCCCAGGGGAGTCCGAGCAGTACTTC; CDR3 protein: CASSPGESEQYF
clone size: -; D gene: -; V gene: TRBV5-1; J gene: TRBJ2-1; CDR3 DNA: TGCGCCAGCAGCGAACAGGGAGGGACCTACAATGAGCAGTTCTTC; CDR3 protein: CASSEQGGTYNEQFF
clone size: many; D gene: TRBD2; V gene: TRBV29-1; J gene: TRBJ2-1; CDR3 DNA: TGCAGCGTCGGTAGCGGGAGGGCCGGATATGAGCAGTTCTTC; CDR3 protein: CSVGSGRAGYEQFF
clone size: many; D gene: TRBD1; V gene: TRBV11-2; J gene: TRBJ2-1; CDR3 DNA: TGTGCCAGCAGCTCGGGACAGGCAATGTACAATGAGCAGTTCTTC; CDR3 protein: CASSSGQAMYNEQFF
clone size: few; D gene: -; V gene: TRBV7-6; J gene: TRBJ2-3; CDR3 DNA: TGTGCCAGCAGCCTCCGTCCAAGCGATACGCAGTATTTT; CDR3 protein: CASSLRPSDTQYF
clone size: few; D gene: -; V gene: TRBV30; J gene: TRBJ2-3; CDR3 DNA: TGTGCCTGGAACGGGAGACTGGACACAGATACGCAGTATTTT; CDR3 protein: CAWNGRLDTDTQYF
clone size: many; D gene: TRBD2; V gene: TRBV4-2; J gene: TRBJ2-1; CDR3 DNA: TGTGCCAGCAGCCAGATAGCGGGAGAGGGTGAGCAGTTCTTC; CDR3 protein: CASSQIAGEGEQFF
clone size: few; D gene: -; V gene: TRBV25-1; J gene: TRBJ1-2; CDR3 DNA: TGTGCCAGCAGTGCCCCCTCGGTTGTCACTATCGGCTACACCTTC; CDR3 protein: CASSAPSVVTIGYTF
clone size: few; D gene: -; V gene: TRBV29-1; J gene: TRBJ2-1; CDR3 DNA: TGCAGCGTTGAGACAGGTCCAAGGGATGAGCAGTTCTTC; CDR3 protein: CSVETGPRDEQFF
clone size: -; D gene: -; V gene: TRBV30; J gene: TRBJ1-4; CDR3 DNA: TGTGCCTGGAGTAATGGGGGTACAGGAAAACTGTTTTTT; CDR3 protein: CAWSNGGTGKLFF
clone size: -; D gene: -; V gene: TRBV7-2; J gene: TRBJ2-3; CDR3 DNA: TGTGCCAGCAGCTTAGCGCAGGGAACCGGTACGCAGTATTTT; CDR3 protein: CASSLAQGTGTQYF
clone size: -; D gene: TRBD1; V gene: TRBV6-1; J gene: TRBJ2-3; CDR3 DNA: TGTGCCAGCAGGATAGGGACAGGCCTAACAGATACGCAGTATTTT; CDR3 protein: CASRIGTGLTDTQYF
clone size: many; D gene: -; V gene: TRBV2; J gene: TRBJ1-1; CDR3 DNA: TGTGCCAGCGAGGTAGGGGGTGGCACTGAAGCTTTCTTT; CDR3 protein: CASEVGGGTEAFF
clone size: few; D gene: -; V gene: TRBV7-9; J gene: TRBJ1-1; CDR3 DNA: TGTGCCAGCAGCTACGGGGCACGGACGAACACTGAAGCTTTCTTT; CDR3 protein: CASSYGARTNTEAFF
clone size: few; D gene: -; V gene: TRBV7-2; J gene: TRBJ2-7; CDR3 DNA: TGTGCCAGCAGCCGTGAGGGACGGGATACCTACGAGCAGTACTTC; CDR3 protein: CASSREGRDTYEQYF
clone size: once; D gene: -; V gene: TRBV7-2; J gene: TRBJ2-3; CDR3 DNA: TGTGCCAGCACCGCTCCAGGGGCCCTTGTAACAGATACGCAGTATTTT; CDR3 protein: CASTAPGALVTDTQYF
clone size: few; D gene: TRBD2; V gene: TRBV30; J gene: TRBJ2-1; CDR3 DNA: TGTGCCTCCGACCGGACTAGCGGGGCCAATGAGCAGTTCTTC; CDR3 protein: CASDRTSGANEQFF
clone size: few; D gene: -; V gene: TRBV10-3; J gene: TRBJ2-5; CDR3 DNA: TGTGCCATCAGTGTGAAAGAGACCCAGTACTTC; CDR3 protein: CAISVKETQYF
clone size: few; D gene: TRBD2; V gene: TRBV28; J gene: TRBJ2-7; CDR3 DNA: TGTGCCAGCAGTCACCCCAGCGGGAGGCCGGGCGAGCAGTACTTC; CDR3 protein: CASSHPSGRPGEQYF
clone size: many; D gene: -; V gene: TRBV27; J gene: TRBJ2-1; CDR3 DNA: TGTGCCAGCAGTTTATTACGACTCTACAATGAGCAGTTCTTC; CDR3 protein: CASSLLRLYNEQFF
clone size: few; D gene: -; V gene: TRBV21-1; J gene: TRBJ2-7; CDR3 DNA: TGTGCCAGCAGCAAAGACAGTTCCTACGAGCAGTACTTC; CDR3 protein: CASSKDSSYEQYF
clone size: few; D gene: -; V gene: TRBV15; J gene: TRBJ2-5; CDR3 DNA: TGTGCCACCAGCAGAGATCTCGGGCAAGAGACCCAGTACTTC; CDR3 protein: CATSRDLGQETQYF
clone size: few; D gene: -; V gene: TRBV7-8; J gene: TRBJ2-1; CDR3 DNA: TGTGCCAGCAGCTCCGGGGGACTCAGCTCCTACAATGAGCAGTTCTTC; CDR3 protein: CASSSGGLSSYNEQFF
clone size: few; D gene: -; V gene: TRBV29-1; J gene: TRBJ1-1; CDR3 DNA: TGCAGCGTTGCAGGACACTCGAACACTGAAGCTTTCTTT; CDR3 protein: CSVAGHSNTEAFF